Presented here are 12 T cell receptor beta chains from one specimen sequenced in a study of blood T cell repertoires in COVID-19. Using immunoSEQ multiplex PCR, the repertoire was profiled, and TCRdb retains in-frame clones only, with some absent. In the table there are about 300,000 clones, over 70% of which are singletons. Specimen: peripheral blood. These receptor sequences come from a woman aged 50 to 65 with acute or convalescent COVID-19.

V usage is TRBV4-2 and J usage is TRBJ1-1, with a possible D match to TRBD1 (6 bases). Germline V gene sequence: CDR1 LGHNA, CDR2 YNFKEQ. V lost 8 bases and J 2 bases, leaving 18 bases between the germline ends. The length of the CDR3 is 15 residues. This CDR3 is CASATASTGNTEAFF. CDR3 DNA: TGTGCCAGCGCTACGGCATCGACAGGAAACACTGAAGCTTTCTTT.

The chain uses TRBV6-2 or TRBV6-3 and TRBJ2-5; TRBD1 aligns across 10 bases. The CDR3 runs 15 residues. CDR1 and CDR2 from the germline V gene are MNHEY and SVGEGT. V dropped 4 bases and J dropped 4; count of bases not matched to a gene: 6. This chain's CDR3 is CASSSRQGAGETQYF. CDR3 nucleotides: TGTGCCAGCAGTTCCCGACAGGGGGCGGGAGAGACCCAGTACTTC.

The chain joins TRBV29-1 to TRBJ2-1, with TRBD2 as a possible D gene (7 bases). The CDR3 runs to 16 residues. V was pared by 7 bases and J by 2 bases, with 21 bases between. Per germline, CDR1 SQVTM and CDR2 ANQGSEA. In DNA form, the CDR3 reads TGCAGCGGTACCGGTGGGGGGGCTCAAACCTACAATGAGCAGTTCTTC. It is translated as CSGTGGGAQTYNEQFF.

The chain carries TRBV5-1 and TRBJ2-5; 11 bases fit TRBD2. The germline V gene encodes CDR1 SGHRS and CDR2 YFSETQ. CDR3 length: 15 residues. V lost 4 bases and J lost 1; bases outside the gene matches: 3. This CDR3 reads CASSRLAGTQETQYF. CDR3 nucleotides: TGCGCCAGCAGCCGACTAGCGGGGACCCAAGAGACCCAGTACTTC. Full variable domain (missing parts from reference TRBV5-1 and TRBJ2-5): KAGVTQTPRYLIKTRGQQVTLSCSPISGHRSVSWYQQTPGQGLQFLFEYFSETQRNKGNFPGRFSGRQFSNSRSEMNVSTLELGDSALYLCASSRLAGTQETQYFGPGTRLLVL.

A single count supports this clone. The chain links TRBV5-4 to TRBJ2-5; a possible D gene is TRBD2 (6 bases). The V end lost 0 bases, the J end lost 3 bases, and 9 bases lay between the germline ends. This CDR3 has 14 amino acids. The germline gives CDR1 SGHNT, CDR2 YYREEE (reference sequence). The CDR3 here is CASSLASAKETQYF. CDR3 sequence (DNA): TGTGCCAGCAGCTTGGCTAGCGCTAAAGAGACCCAGTACTTC.

The chain is built from TRBV24-1 and TRBJ2-7, with D perhaps TRBD2 (6 bases). Per the germline V gene, CDR1 is KGHDR and CDR2 is SFDVKD. Trimming stripped 4 bases from V and 4 bases from J, with 10 bases between. The CDR3 spans 13 residues. CDR3 DNA: TGTGCCACCAGTGACGGGAGTGGTTACGAGCAGTACTTC. Translating it yields CATSDGSGYEQYF.

In this sample, this clone turned up once. The chain employs TRBV19 and TRBJ1-4; D is uncertain. This CDR3 comprises 14 residues. The germline V gene encodes CDR1 LNHDA and CDR2 SQIVND (reference sequence). V was pared by 3 bases and J by 7 bases, with 12 bases between. DNA of the CDR3: TGTGCCAGTAGTATCCAGTCAGAGGGTGAAAAACTGTTTTTT. Translating it yields CASSIQSEGEKLFF.

The rearrangement joins TRBV20-1 to TRBJ1-6, with 11 bases that match TRBD1. The CDR3 covers 15 residues. CDR1 and CDR2 (germline): DFQATT, SNEGSKA (reference sequence). The J segment lost 3 bases and the V segment lost 3 bases, leaving 1 base of the junction unmatched. DNA for the CDR3: TGCAGTGCTAGTGGGACAGGGGGCTATAATTCACCCCTCCACTTT. This translates into CSASGTGGYNSPLHF.

The V call is TRBV3-1 (or the pseudogene TRBV3-2), the J call TRBJ1-6, with a possible D match to TRBD1 (5 bases). Trimming stripped 4 bases from V and 14 bases from J, with 15 bases between. The CDR3 totals 13 residues. In germline, CDR1 is LGHDT, CDR2 YNNKEL (reference sequence). CDR3 in amino acids: CASSPGGGSSLHF. DNA of the CDR3: TGTGCCAGCAGCCCGGGGGGGGGTAGTTCCCTCCACTTT.

The chain has TRBV11-2 and TRBJ1-1; D remains ambiguous. Germline CDR1 SGHAT, CDR2 FQNNGV. V shed 3 bases and J shed 0 bases, with 11 bases lying between them. This CDR3 spans 15 amino acids. The CDR3 sequence: CASSFSLDMNTEAFF. As DNA, the CDR3 is TGTGCCAGCAGCTTTTCCCTAGATATGAACACTGAAGCTTTCTTT.

This clone was observed once. The chain employs TRBV21-1 and TRBJ1-6. TRBV21-1 is shown as a pseudogene. CDR3 length: 16 residues. CDR3 residues: CASSKQTRVEDSPLHF. CDR3 DNA sequence: TGTGCCAGCAGCAAACAGACTCGGGTGGAGGATTCACCCCTCCACTTT.

The chain combines TRBV19 with TRBJ2-2; TRBD2 agrees at 7 bases. The length of the CDR3 is 16 residues. Germline CDR1 LNHDA, CDR2 SQIVND (reference sequence). Germline trimming cut 4 bases from V and 0 bases from J; bases unmatched to any gene: 5. The CDR3 protein is CASSKVGGSNTGELFF. The DNA of the CDR3 is TGTGCCAGTAGTAAGGTGGGGGGGTCGAACACCGGGGAGCTGTTTTTT.